Following are 25 T cell receptor beta chains from one sample sequenced in a study of T cells after yellow fever vaccination. TCRdb re-derived calls from the 5' RACE reads in MiXCR, one entry per CDR3 protein. This table holds 510,000 or so distinct CDR3 sequences, roughly 21% found once. The starting material was PBMCs, obtained 15 days after the yellow fever booster vaccination. The receptors were sampled from a man aged 25-45 years who received the YFV17D yellow fever vaccine.

This clonotype has just a few counts. The rearrangement uses TRBV12-3 or TRBV12-4 and TRBJ2-3; 8 positions agree with TRBD1. J was trimmed by 4 bases and V by 5 bases; bases with no gene match: 11. This CDR3 has 16 amino acids. The DNA for the CDR3 is TGTGCCAGCAGTAGCTGGACAGGGCCAGGCGCAGATACGCAGTATTTT. Encoded protein: CASSSWTGPGADTQYF.

This clonotype was observed a few times. The V call is TRBV11-2, the J call TRBJ2-4; 7 bases agree with TRBD2. Germline CDR1 is SGHAT and CDR2 is FQNNGV. With 5 bases clipped from V and 6 bases from J, the junction kept 10 bases outside the gene matches. CDR3 length: 15 amino acids. The CDR3 region is CASSPGGGRLNIQYF. In DNA, the CDR3 is TGTGCCAGCAGCCCAGGCGGGGGTCGATTAAACATTCAGTACTTC. Supplemented by reference TRBV11-2 and TRBJ2-4, the full variable domain reads EAGVAQSPRYKIIEKRQSVAFWCNPISGHATLYWYQQILGQGPKLLIQFQNNGVVDDSQLPKDRFSAERLKGVDSTLKIQPAKLEDSAVYLCASSPGGGRLNIQYFGAGTRLSVL.

The chain is built from TRBV15 and TRBJ2-5, with D unresolved. This CDR3 is 15 amino acids long. Germline CDR1 is LNHNV and CDR2 is YYDKDF (reference sequence). The ends were cut back, 0 bases at V and 13 bases at J, with 21 bases in the middle. CDR3 sequence (DNA): TGTGCCACCAGCAGAGATATACATCTGGCATCTCTCACGTACTTC. It is translated as CATSRDIHLASLTYF.

The V call is TRBV18, the J call TRBJ1-1; D is undetermined. Germline CDR1 and CDR2: KGHSH and LQKENI. V shed 2 bases and J shed 2 bases, with 3 bases lying between them. The CDR3 loop spans 12 amino acids. CDR3 amino acids: CASSPSNTEAFF. Here the CDR3 DNA reads TGTGCCAGCTCACCAAGTAACACTGAAGCTTTCTTT.

The gene calls are TRBV27 and TRBJ2-7; 9 bases are shared with TRBD1. The V and J ends lost 6 bases and 3 bases, in that order; junction bases with no gene match: 15. CDR1 and CDR2 from the germline V gene are MNHEY and SMNVEV (reference sequence). The CDR3 consists of 17 residues. Here the CDR3 reads CASSSRTGEVSIYEQYF. In nucleotides, the CDR3 is TGTGCCAGCAGCAGCCGGACAGGGGAAGTGAGTATCTACGAGCAGTACTTC.

The chain uses TRBV5-1 and TRBJ1-1; D is undetermined. Deletions cut 2 bases from V and 2 bases from J, with 10 bases between. Germline assignment: CDR1 SGHRS and CDR2 YFSETQ. The CDR3 spans 14 residues. The CDR3 DNA follows: TGCGCCAGCAGCTTCGAGTACTTAAACACTGAAGCTTTCTTT. This sequence encodes CASSFEYLNTEAFF.

This clonotype was found a few times. The rearrangement uses TRBV24-1 and TRBJ2-1; TRBD1 matches at 9 bases. The junction had 6 bases not matched to a gene; V was cut back by 7 bases and J by 6 bases. Germline V gene data show CDR1 as KGHDR and CDR2 as SFDVKD. This CDR3 spans 14 amino acids. CDR3 loop: CATSGQGRLNEQFF. The CDR3, as DNA: TGTGCCACCAGCGGACAGGGGAGGCTCAATGAGCAGTTCTTC.

This clonotype was observed a few times. The rearrangement uses TRBV6-1 and TRBJ2-1; 7 bases align to TRBD2. Losses at the gene ends were 6 bases for V and 2 bases for J; bases not matched to a gene: 10. The CDR3 is made up of 16 amino acids. Germline CDR1 MNHNS, CDR2 SASEGT. The CDR3, as DNA: TGTGCCAGCAGACCCGGAGGTGGACTAGCCTACAATGAGCAGTTCTTC. Amino acid sequence: CASRPGGGLAYNEQFF.

This clonotype has a handful of counts. The rearrangement joins TRBV6-5 to TRBJ2-6; D unresolved. Germline-derived CDR1 and CDR2 are MNHEY and SVGAGI. The ends were cut back, 2 bases at V and 2 bases at J, with 4 bases in the middle. CDR3 size: 14 residues. This CDR3 is CASSYGPGANVLTF. The CDR3 DNA sequence: TGTGCCAGCAGTTACGGTCCTGGGGCCAACGTCCTGACTTTC.

This clonotype came up a few times. The chain is built from TRBV20-1 and TRBJ2-3; D unresolved. The CDR3 has 14 amino acids. Germline V gene lookup returns CDR1 DFQATT and CDR2 SNEGSKA (reference sequence). Trimming shortened V by 0 bases and J by 1 base, and 8 bases separated the two germline ends. In DNA, the CDR3 is TGCAGTGCTAGAGACCCCTGGGGCACAGATACGCAGTATTTT. The encoded protein is CSARDPWGTDTQYF.

V and J are TRBV14 and TRBJ1-1; 7 bases align to TRBD1. V shed 4 bases, J shed 9 bases, and the junction held 5 bases outside the gene matches. Germline loops: CDR1 SGHDN, CDR2 FVKESK. The CDR3 has 12 residues. This CDR3 reads CASSRGQEKAFF. The DNA for the CDR3 is TGTGCCAGCAGCCGAGGACAGGAAAAAGCTTTCTTT. The whole variable domain, filled in from reference TRBV14 and TRBJ1-1, reads EAGVTQFPSHSVIEKGQTVTLRCDPISGHDNLYWYRRVMGKEIKFLLHFVKESKQDESGMPNNRFLAERTGGTYSTLKVQPAELEDSGVYFCASSRGQEKAFFGQGTRLTVV.

The genes are TRBV19 and TRBJ2-1; no clear D. The CDR3 loop spans 11 amino acids. Germline V gene data show CDR1 as LNHDA and CDR2 as SQIVND (reference sequence). The V and J ends lost 4 bases and 10 bases respectively, with 8 bases between them. CDR3 protein: CASSTPYEQFF. The CDR3 DNA follows: TGTGCCAGTAGTACTCCCTACGAGCAGTTCTTC.

Turning to this clonotype: A read error may account for a junction end that differs from germline. The J gene is TRBJ2-1, the V gene TRBV20-1; the match to TRBD2 covers 11 bases. CDR3 length equals 16 residues. Germline CDR1 is DFQATT and CDR2 is SNEGSKA (reference sequence). CDR3 bases: TGCTGTGCTAGAGACCCACTAGCGGGAGCCTACAATGAGCAGTTCTTC. Protein product: CCARDPLAGAYNEQFF.

The genes are TRBV27 and TRBJ2-1; no clear D. V lost 4 bases to trimming and J lost 2 bases, with 9 bases between them. Germline V gives CDR1 MNHEY, CDR2 SMNVEV (reference sequence). The CDR3 consists of 14 residues. The CDR3 nucleotides are TGTGCCAGCAGTTCAATTGGAACCTACAATGAGCAGTTCTTC. Translated, it gives CASSSIGTYNEQFF.

This clonotype was detected only once. This chain links TRBV30 with TRBJ2-1; the D gene is possibly TRBD2 (6 bases). This CDR3 has 13 residues. Germline CDR1 is GTSNPN and CDR2 is SVGIG (reference sequence). V gave up 1 base and J gave up 4 bases, with 8 bases separating them. The CDR3: CAWSGGLYNEQFF. The DNA of the CDR3 is TGTGCCTGGAGTGGGGGACTTTACAATGAGCAGTTCTTC.

This clonotype was recorded a few times. The chain uses TRBV9 and TRBJ2-7; 7 bases line up with TRBD1. CDR3 size: 16 residues. Trimming cost V 2 bases and J 3 bases; bases outside gene matches: 11. Germline V gives CDR1 SGDLS, CDR2 YYNGEE. Here the CDR3 reads CASSVASGTAFYEQYF. In nucleotides, the CDR3 is TGTGCCAGCAGCGTTGCCTCCGGGACAGCCTTCTACGAGCAGTACTTC.

The chain recombines TRBV20-1 with TRBJ2-3, with TRBD2 identical over 13 bases. Germline loops: CDR1 DFQATT, CDR2 SNEGSKA (reference sequence). Trimming took 6 bases from V and 4 from J; bases not matched to a gene: 7. CDR3 size: 15 residues. CDR3 protein: CSAAGLAGAADTQYF. The CDR3, as DNA: TGCAGTGCAGCAGGACTAGCGGGAGCCGCAGATACGCAGTATTTT.

J is TRBJ2-1 and V is TRBV5-1; D possibly corresponds to TRBD1 (6 bases). The CDR3 covers 15 residues. Germline V CDR1 and CDR2: SGHRS, YFSETQ. Trimming removed 3 bases at V and 3 bases at J, with 13 bases between. The CDR3, as DNA: TGCGCCAGCAGCTCGATGGACAGTTACTACAATGAGCAGTTCTTC. This sequence encodes CASSSMDSYYNEQFF.

This chain connects TRBV12-3 or TRBV12-4 to TRBJ2-5, with 7 bases matching TRBD2. V dropped 6 bases and J dropped 5; count of bases not matched to a gene: 9. This CDR3 is built from 14 residues. The CDR3 nucleotides read TGTGCCAGCAGCTACGGGTCGCGGGGGGAGACCCAGTACTTC. Translating gives CASSYGSRGETQYF.

This clonotype came up once. The chain uses TRBV4-3 and TRBJ2-1; 7 nucleotides line up with TRBD2. V gave up 0 bases and J gave up 6 bases; unmatched junction bases: 5. The CDR3 is 15 residues long. Germline-derived CDR1 and CDR2 are LGHNA and YSLEER. This chain's CDR3 is CASSQEGLAANEQFF. DNA of the CDR3: TGCGCCAGCAGCCAAGAAGGGCTAGCGGCCAATGAGCAGTTCTTC.

This clonotype was observed a few times. The chain carries TRBV27 and TRBJ2-7; 9 bases map to TRBD2. Germline V gene lookup returns CDR1 MNHEY and CDR2 SMNVEV (reference sequence). The CDR3 has 18 amino acids. V shed 0 bases, J shed 1 base, and the junction held 10 bases outside the gene matches. CDR3 nucleotide sequence: TGTGCCAGCAGTTTATCGGCCAGGACTAGCGCCTCATCCTACGAGCAGTACTTC. It yields the protein CASSLSARTSASSYEQYF.

V and J are TRBV12-3 or TRBV12-4 and TRBJ2-7, with D unresolved. Between the trimmed V and J ends, which lost 6 bases and 3 bases, there was a span of 9 bases. The CDR3 runs 12 residues. CDR3 loop: CASSSNGYEQYF. The CDR3 region has the DNA TGTGCCAGCAGCTCTAATGGCTACGAGCAGTACTTC.

This clonotype was seen a few times. The rearrangement links TRBV12-3 or TRBV12-4 to TRBJ2-1, with D unresolved. Trimming removed 6 bases at V and 3 bases at J, with 12 bases between. The CDR3 is made up of 14 amino acids. The CDR3 loop reads CASSLSGLYNEQFF. The CDR3 DNA follows: TGTGCCAGCAGCTTATCAGGCCTCTACAATGAGCAGTTCTTC.

This clonotype was picked up many times. The gene calls are TRBV4-2 and TRBJ2-2; the D call may be TRBD1 or TRBD2 (6 bases each). The CDR3 loop spans 16 amino acids. With 0 bases removed from V and 6 bases from J, the gap between germline ends came to 14 bases. The V gene's germline CDR1 is LGHNA and CDR2 YNFKEQ. Written as DNA, the CDR3 is TGTGCCAGCAGCCAAGAAGGGGGGTTTGCTGCCGGGGAGCTGTTTTTT. Translation gives CASSQEGGFAAGELFF.

A few counts support this clonotype. The chain joins TRBV7-2 to TRBJ1-1; no reliable D call. CDR1 is SGHTA, CDR2 FQGNSA, per germline. CDR3 length: 13 amino acids. The ends were cut back, 5 bases at V and 1 base at J, with 8 bases in the middle. The CDR3 coding sequence is TGTGCCAGCAGCCATTGGGGGAACACTGAAGCTTTCTTT. Amino acid sequence: CASSHWGNTEAFF.